This is a list of T cell receptor beta chains from one sample in a study of T cells after yellow fever vaccination. One entry per CDR3 protein, called by TCRdb with MiXCR from the 5' RACE reads. The table shows 200,000 to 250,000 distinct CDR3 sequences, with more than 3% occurring only once. The sequences come from CD4+ T cells sorted from PBMCs, collected 10 days after the yellow fever booster vaccination. These receptors all stem from a man younger than 30 who received the YFV17D yellow fever vaccine. CDR3s include the opening cysteine and the closing phenylalanine or tryptophan. Fields, in order: J gene, clone size, V gene, D gene, CDR3 length, CDR3 protein, CDR3 DNA. The D gene is left open where the match is weak. Not all rows give a size; the values are once, few, many and, for expanded clones, a class.

TRBJ2-5 many TRBV7-2 - 13 CASSLGAVETQYF TGTGCCAGCAGCTTAGGGGCGGTGGAGACCCAGTACTTC
TRBJ2-2 few TRBV12-3/TRBV12-4 - 14 CASRYTGPARELFF TGTGCCAGCAGATATACGGGCCCCGCAAGGGAGCTGTTTTTT
TRBJ1-5 many TRBV20-1 - 14 CSARVIQGNQPQHF TGCAGTGCTAGAGTAATCCAGGGCAATCAGCCCCAGCATTTT
TRBJ1-3 many TRBV7-9 - 14 CASSFGGEGNTIYF TGTGCCAGCAGCTTCGGGGGAGAGGGAAACACCATATATTTT
TRBJ2-1 many TRBV6-2/TRBV6-3 TRBD2 14 CASSYRTSGGAKFF TGTGCCAGCAGTTATAGGACTAGCGGGGGGGCAAAGTTCTTC
TRBJ2-1 many TRBV6-5 TRBD1 17 CASSYGPRTGSYNEQFF TGTGCCAGCAGTTATGGCCCTAGGACAGGGTCCTACAATGAGCAGTTCTTC
TRBJ2-2 - TRBV7-3 - 13 CASSASGAGELFF TGTGCCAGCAGCGCGTCCGGGGCCGGGGAGCTGTTTTTT
TRBJ1-3 many TRBV4-3 - 16 CASSQDWAGSGNTIYF TGCGCCAGCAGCCAAGATTGGGCAGGTTCGGGAAACACCATATATTTT
TRBJ1-1 many TRBV7-9 TRBD1 15 CASSPEAMRTGEAFF TGTGCCAGCAGCCCAGAGGCGATGCGGACAGGAGAAGCTTTCTTT
TRBJ2-7 once TRBV24-1 TRBD1 18 CATSDLKGQGPPLNEQYF TGTGCCACCAGTGATTTGAAGGGACAGGGGCCCCCTTTGAACGAGCAGTACTTC
TRBJ1-2 many TRBV7-2 TRBD1 15 CASSLAGTGPYGYTF TGTGCCAGCAGCTTAGCCGGGACAGGGCCCTATGGCTACACCTTC
TRBJ2-1 many TRBV20-1 - 17 CSARDRGQGGPYNEQFF TGCAGTGCTAGAGATCGCGGACAGGGAGGGCCCTACAATGAGCAGTTCTTC
TRBJ1-6 - TRBV20-1 - 14 CSASVAGPSSPLHF TGCAGTGCTTCCGTGGCAGGGCCCAGTTCACCCCTCCACTTT
TRBJ1-6 many TRBV20-1 - 15 CSARASSSYNSPLHF TGCAGTGCTAGAGCCAGTAGCTCCTATAATTCACCCCTCCACTTT
TRBJ1-3 many TRBV10-3 - 14 CAITGGISGNTIYF TGTGCCATCACCGGGGGGATTTCTGGAAACACCATATATTTT
TRBJ1-4 - TRBV4-3 TRBD1 15 CASSQVNRGPGKLFF TGCGCCAGCAGCCAAGTAAACAGGGGGCCAGGAAAACTGTTTTTT
TRBJ1-5 many TRBV4-2 TRBD1 15 CASSRNRGLDQPQHF TGTGCCAGCAGCCGCAACAGGGGGCTCGATCAGCCCCAGCATTTT
TRBJ1-2 many TRBV9 - 13 CASSVDGLYGYTF TGTGCCAGCAGCGTAGATGGCCTCTATGGCTACACCTTC
TRBJ2-7 many TRBV6-2/TRBV6-3 - 14 CASSYLSQPYEQYF TGTGCCAGCAGTTACCTTAGCCAGCCCTACGAGCAGTACTTC
TRBJ2-1 - TRBV30 TRBD2 15 CAWSRTSGGAYEQFF TGTGCCTGGAGTAGGACTAGCGGGGGGGCATATGAGCAGTTCTTC
TRBJ2-7 - TRBV6-5 TRBD2 16 CASSNSLAGGHYEQYF TGTGCCAGCAGTAACTCCCTAGCGGGGGGGCACTACGAGCAGTACTTC
TRBJ2-1 many TRBV4-2 TRBD2 16 CASSRTPSGGGNEQFF TGTGCCAGCAGCCGGACCCCTAGCGGGGGTGGAAATGAGCAGTTCTTC